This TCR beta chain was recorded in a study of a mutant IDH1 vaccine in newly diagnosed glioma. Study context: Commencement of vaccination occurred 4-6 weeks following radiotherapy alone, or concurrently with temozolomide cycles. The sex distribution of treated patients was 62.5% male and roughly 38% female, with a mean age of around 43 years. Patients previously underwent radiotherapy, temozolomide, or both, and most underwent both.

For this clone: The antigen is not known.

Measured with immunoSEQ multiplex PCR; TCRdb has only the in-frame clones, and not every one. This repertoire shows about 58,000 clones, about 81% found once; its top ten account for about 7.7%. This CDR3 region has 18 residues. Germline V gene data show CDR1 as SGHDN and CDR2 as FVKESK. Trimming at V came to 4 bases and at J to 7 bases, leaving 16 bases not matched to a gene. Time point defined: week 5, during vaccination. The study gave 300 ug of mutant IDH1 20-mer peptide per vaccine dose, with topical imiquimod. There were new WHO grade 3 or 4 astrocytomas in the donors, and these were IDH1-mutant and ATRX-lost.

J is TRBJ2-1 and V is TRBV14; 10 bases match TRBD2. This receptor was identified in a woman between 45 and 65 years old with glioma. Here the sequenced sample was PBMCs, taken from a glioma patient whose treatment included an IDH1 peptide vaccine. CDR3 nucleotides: TGTGCCAGCAGCCGACGGGGAACTAGCGGGGCGGGTATAAATGAGCAGTTCTTC. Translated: CASSRRGTSGAGINEQFF.